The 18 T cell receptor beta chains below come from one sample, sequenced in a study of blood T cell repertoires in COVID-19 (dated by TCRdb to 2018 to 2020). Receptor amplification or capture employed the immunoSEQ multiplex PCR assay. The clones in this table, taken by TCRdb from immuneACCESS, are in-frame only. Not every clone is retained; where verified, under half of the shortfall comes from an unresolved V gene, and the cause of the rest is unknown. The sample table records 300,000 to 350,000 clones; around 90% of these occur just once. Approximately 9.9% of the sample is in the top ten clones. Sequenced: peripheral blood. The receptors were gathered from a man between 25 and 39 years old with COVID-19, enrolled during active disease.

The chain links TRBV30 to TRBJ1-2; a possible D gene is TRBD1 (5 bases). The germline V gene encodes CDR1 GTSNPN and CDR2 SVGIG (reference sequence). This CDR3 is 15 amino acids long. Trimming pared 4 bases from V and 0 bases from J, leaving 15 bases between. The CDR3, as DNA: TGTGCCTGGACCTTCGACAGTGCAGCTAACTATGGCTACACCTTC. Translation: CAWTFDSAANYGYTF.

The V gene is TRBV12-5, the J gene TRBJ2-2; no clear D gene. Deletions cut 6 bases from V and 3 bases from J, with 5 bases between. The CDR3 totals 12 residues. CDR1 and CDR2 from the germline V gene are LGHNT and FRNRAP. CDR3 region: CASGRDTGELFF. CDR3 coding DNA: TGTGCTAGTGGACGGGACACCGGGGAGCTGTTTTTT.

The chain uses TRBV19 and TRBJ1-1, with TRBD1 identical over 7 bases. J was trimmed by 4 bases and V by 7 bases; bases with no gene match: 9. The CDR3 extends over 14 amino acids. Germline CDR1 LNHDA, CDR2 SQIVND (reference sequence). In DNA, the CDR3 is TGTGCCAGTAACGCCAGGGGGGTCGGCACTGAAGCTTTCTTT. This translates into CASNARGVGTEAFF.

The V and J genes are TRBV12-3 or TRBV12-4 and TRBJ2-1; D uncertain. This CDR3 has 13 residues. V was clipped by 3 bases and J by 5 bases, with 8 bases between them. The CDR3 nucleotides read TGTGCCAGCAGTTTGGGCCGGAACAATGAGCAGTTCTTC. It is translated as CASSLGRNNEQFF.

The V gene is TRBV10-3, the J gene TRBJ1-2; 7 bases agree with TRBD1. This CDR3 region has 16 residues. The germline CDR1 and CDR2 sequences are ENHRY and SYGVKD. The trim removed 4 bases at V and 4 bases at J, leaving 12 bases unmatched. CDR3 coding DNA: TGTGCCATCAGTGCAGTCACTGAGGGGGCTAGCTATGGCTACACCTTC. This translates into CAISAVTEGASYGYTF.

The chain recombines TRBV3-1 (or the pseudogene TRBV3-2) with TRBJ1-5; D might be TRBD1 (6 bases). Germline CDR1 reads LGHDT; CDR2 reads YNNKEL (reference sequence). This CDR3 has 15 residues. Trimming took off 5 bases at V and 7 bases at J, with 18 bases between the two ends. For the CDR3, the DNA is TGTGCCAGCAGCTCTATGGGAGGGCAGGGGCAGCCCCAGCATTTT. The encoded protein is CASSSMGGQGQPQHF.

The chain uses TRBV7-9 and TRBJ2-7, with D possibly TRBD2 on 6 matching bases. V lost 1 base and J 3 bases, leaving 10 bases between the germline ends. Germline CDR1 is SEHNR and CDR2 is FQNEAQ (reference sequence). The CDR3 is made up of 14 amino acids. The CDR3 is CASSLVAGRYEQYF. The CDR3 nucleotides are TGTGCCAGCAGCTTAGTGGCGGGGCGCTACGAGCAGTACTTC.

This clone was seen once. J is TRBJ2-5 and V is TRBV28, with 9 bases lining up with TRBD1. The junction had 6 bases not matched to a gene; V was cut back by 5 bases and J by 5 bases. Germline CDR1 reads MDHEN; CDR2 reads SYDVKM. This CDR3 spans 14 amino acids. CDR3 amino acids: CASSVTGQGETQYF. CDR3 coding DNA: TGTGCCAGCAGTGTCACCGGACAGGGGGAGACCCAGTACTTC.

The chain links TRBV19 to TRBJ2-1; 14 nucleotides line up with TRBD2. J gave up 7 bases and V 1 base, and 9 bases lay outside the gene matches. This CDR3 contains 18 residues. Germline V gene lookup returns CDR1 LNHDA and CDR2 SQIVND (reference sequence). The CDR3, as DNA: TGTGCCAGTAGTATAGTTGGCATCGGACTAGCGGGAGGTAATGAGCAGTTCTTC. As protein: CASSIVGIGLAGGNEQFF.

This chain's CDR3 is CASSKVAGRAYEQYF. CDR3 coding DNA: TGTGCCAGCAGCAAAGTAGCGGGACGCGCCTACGAGCAGTACTTC. This sequence joins TRBV21-1 and TRBJ2-7; TRBD2, the table's D call, lacks a check against the DNA. TRBV21-1 is designated a pseudogene. The CDR3 spans 15 residues.

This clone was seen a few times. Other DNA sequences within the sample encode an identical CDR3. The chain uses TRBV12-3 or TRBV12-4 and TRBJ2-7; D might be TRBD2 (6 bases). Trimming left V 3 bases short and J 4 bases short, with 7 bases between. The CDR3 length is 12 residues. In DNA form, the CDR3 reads TGTGCCAGCAGTTTCCGGGGGTACGAGCAGTACTTC. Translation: CASSFRGYEQYF.

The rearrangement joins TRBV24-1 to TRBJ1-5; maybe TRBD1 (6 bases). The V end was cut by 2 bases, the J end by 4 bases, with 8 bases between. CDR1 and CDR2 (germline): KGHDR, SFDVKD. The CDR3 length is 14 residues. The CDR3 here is CATSDYQGNQPQHF. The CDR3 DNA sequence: TGTGCCACCAGTGATTACCAGGGGAATCAGCCCCAGCATTTT.

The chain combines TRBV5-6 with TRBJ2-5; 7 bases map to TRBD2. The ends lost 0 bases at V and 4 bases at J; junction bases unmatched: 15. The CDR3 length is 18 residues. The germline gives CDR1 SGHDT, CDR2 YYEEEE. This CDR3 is CASSLGRLAELMGETQYF. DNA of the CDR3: TGTGCCAGCAGCTTGGGGAGGCTAGCGGAACTTATGGGAGAGACCCAGTACTTC.

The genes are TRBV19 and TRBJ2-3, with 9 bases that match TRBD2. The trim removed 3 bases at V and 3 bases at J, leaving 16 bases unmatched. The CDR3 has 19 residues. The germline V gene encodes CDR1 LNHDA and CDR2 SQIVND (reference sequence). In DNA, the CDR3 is TGTGCCAGTAGTATCCGCGGGGCGGGGGGGAACTACTATACAGATACGCAGTATTTT. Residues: CASSIRGAGGNYYTDTQYF.

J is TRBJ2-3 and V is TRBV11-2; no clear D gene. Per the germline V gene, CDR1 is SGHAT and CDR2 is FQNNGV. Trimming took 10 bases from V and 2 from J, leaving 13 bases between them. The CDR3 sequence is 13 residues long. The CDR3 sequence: CATPGLLTDTQYF. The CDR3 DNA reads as TGTGCCACCCCGGGTCTTCTCACAGATACGCAGTATTTT.

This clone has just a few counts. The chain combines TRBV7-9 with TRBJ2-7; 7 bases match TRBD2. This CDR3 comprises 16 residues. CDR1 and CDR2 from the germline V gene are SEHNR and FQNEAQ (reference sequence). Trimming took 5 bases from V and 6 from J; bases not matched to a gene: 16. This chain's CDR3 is CASSPGPEAGVSEQYF. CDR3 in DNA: TGTGCCAGCAGCCCCGGACCGGAGGCGGGAGTGAGCGAGCAGTACTTC.

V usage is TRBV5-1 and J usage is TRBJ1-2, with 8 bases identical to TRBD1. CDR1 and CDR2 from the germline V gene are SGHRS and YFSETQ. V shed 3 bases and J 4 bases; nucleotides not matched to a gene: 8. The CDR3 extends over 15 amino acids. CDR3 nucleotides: TGCGCCAGCAGCTCCTGGACAGGGCCTCTCTATGGCTACACCTTC. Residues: CASSSWTGPLYGYTF.

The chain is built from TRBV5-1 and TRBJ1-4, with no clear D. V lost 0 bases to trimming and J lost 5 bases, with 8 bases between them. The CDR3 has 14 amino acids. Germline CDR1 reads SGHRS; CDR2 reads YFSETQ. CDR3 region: CASSLGQRNEKLFF. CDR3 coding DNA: TGCGCCAGCAGCTTGGGTCAGAGGAATGAAAAACTGTTTTTT. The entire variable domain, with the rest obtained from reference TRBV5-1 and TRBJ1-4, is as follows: KAGVTQTPRYLIKTRGQQVTLSCSPISGHRSVSWYQQTPGQGLQFLFEYFSETQRNKGNFPGRFSGRQFSNSRSEMNVSTLELGDSALYLCASSLGQRNEKLFFGSGTQLSVL.